This record covers a single T cell receptor beta chain. What it recognizes is unknown. The sequence runs out 3 residues before the end of the CDR3; the remainder is reconstructed from the germline J gene. The entry originates in a study of T cells in women clearing cervical HPV infection. Study-level information: Donors had HPV16-related CIN3 or worse; 2 had invasive cancer. For cases, blood was sampled a median about 140 days after lesion detection, interquartile range roughly 90 to 230 days.

Study-level findings and limits: Cases and controls were distinguished at AUC roughly 0.83 by richness and V genes.

TCRdb keeps only in-frame clones here, not all; method: immunoSEQ multiplex PCR. The sample totals about 24,000 clones. Trimming left V 1 base short and J 0 bases short, with 6 bases between. The CDR3 runs 14 residues. The germline gives CDR1 LGHDT, CDR2 YNNKEL (reference sequence). Input material: blood buffy coat. The sequence derives from a woman aged 18-69 years with a cervical HPV16 infection that either progressed to CIN3+ or cleared (not recorded which). The chain joins TRBV3-1 (or the pseudogene TRBV3-2) to TRBJ1-1, with D unresolved. The DNA read from the CDR3 is TGTGCCAGCAGCCAAGGGCACATGAACACTGAA. Translated: CASSQGHMNTE. The whole CDR3 is CASSQGHMNTEAFF.